One and the same sample provided the 14 T cell receptor beta chains below, sequenced in a study of pediatric ulcerative colitis. The protocol was immunoSEQ multiplex PCR, while the TCRdb copy is restricted to in-frame clones and leaves out a portion. The sample has 30,000 to 45,000 clones; around 78% are singletons. The specimen was blood. These receptors all stem from a girl between 10 and 17 years old with moderate ulcerative colitis.

The chain combines TRBV10-3 with TRBJ1-5; 11 bases align to TRBD1. Germline trimming cut 3 bases from V and 2 bases from J; bases unmatched to any gene: 3. The CDR3 runs 16 residues. Per the germline V gene, CDR1 is ENHRY and CDR2 is SYGVKD. The CDR3 bases are TGTGCCATCAGTGAAAGGGGACAGGGGGGCAATCAGCCCCAGCATTTT. Amino acids: CAISERGQGGNQPQHF.

Points on this clone: This likely traces to a read error, being one base from a far larger clone. This chain uses TRBV4-2 with TRBJ2-2; TRBD1 matches at 9 bases. The CDR3 runs 14 residues. J lost 4 bases, V lost 4 bases, and 1 base had no gene match. Germline V gene data show CDR1 as LGHNA and CDR2 as YNFKEQ. For the CDR3, the DNA is TGTGCCAGCAGCCGGGACAGGGCCACCGGGGAGCTGTTTTTT. Amino acids: CASSRDRATGELFF.

This clone appeared a few times. CDR3 loop: CASSEEPVNTEAFF. The CDR3, as DNA: TGTGCCAGCAGTGAAGAGCCCGTGAACACTGAAGCTTTCTTT. The J gene is TRBJ1-1, the V gene TRBV2; no definite D call. The CDR3 runs 14 residues. Per the germline V gene, CDR1 is SNHLY and CDR2 is FYNNEI. Trimming took off 1 base at V and 0 bases at J, with 6 bases between the two ends.

This clone was observed a handful of times. This chain joins TRBV4-1 and TRBJ2-7, with 8 positions matching TRBD2. CDR1 is MGHRA, CDR2 YSYEKL, per germline. CDR3 length: 14 residues. The ends lost 4 bases at V and 3 bases at J; junction bases unmatched: 5. The CDR3 nucleotides read TGCGCCAGCAGCCCGGGGGGGTCCAACTACGAGCAGTACTTC. Protein: CASSPGGSNYEQYF.

The chain couples TRBV18 to TRBJ2-1, with 7 bases lining up with TRBD2. Per the germline V gene, CDR1 is KGHSH and CDR2 is LQKENI. This CDR3 has 15 amino acids. V lost 3 bases to trimming and J lost 2 bases; unmatched junction nucleotides: 4. The CDR3 loop reads CASSPRTSPYNEQFF. The DNA of the CDR3 is TGTGCCAGCTCACCTAGGACTAGTCCCTACAATGAGCAGTTCTTC.

The chain is built from TRBV7-2 and TRBJ1-4; no clear D. Per the germline V gene, CDR1 is SGHTA and CDR2 is FQGNSA. V was clipped by 1 base and J by 8 bases, with 11 bases between them. The CDR3 length is 14 residues. The CDR3 sequence: CASSLVGGREKLFF. The CDR3 nucleotides are TGTGCCAGCAGCTTAGTTGGTGGGAGGGAAAAACTGTTTTTT.

V gene TRBV7-2 combines with J gene TRBJ2-6; D is unclear. CDR1 is SGHTA and CDR2 is FQGNSA in the germline V gene. Between the trimmed V and J ends, which lost 2 bases and 4 bases, there was a span of 6 bases. The CDR3 is 14 residues long. The CDR3 here is CASSLLGGANVLTF. The CDR3 nucleotides are TGTGCCAGCAGCTTATTAGGAGGGGCCAACGTCCTGACTTTC.

In its sample, this clone ranks as medium-sized. V is TRBV11-2 and J is TRBJ2-1; TRBD1 might be the D (5 bases). Deletions cut 0 bases from V and 5 bases from J, with 8 bases between. Germline CDR1 SGHAT, CDR2 FQNNGV. The CDR3 spans 14 residues. The CDR3 DNA follows: TGTGCCAGCAGCTTAGAGGGGCCTAACAATGAGCAGTTCTTC. It specifies CASSLEGPNNEQFF.

The chain is built from TRBV27 and TRBJ2-1, with TRBD1 identical over 9 bases. V shed 6 bases, J shed 4 bases, and the junction held 13 bases outside the gene matches. CDR3 size: 17 residues. The germline gives CDR1 MNHEY, CDR2 SMNVEV (reference sequence). CDR3 nucleotides: TGTGCCAGCAGCGAAGCTAAGGGGGACAGGGATTACAATGAGCAGTTCTTC. It codes for CASSEAKGDRDYNEQFF.

V usage is TRBV4-1 and J usage is TRBJ1-6; 7 bases match TRBD1. Germline V gives CDR1 MGHRA, CDR2 YSYEKL. V lost 1 base and J lost 7; bases outside the gene matches: 7. The CDR3 has 16 residues. The CDR3 loop reads CASSQGGGGINSPLHF. Written as DNA, the CDR3 is TGCGCCAGCAGCCAAGGAGGGGGCGGTATCAATTCACCCCTCCACTTT.

The chain uses TRBV4-1 and TRBJ1-2; the D is unclear. V lost 3 bases and J 8 bases, leaving 22 bases between the germline ends. The CDR3 has 16 residues. Looked up from germline, CDR1 is MGHRA and CDR2 is YSYEKL. Here the CDR3 reads CASSQDADYSRRGYTF. CDR3 in DNA: TGCGCCAGCAGCCAGGACGCGGACTACTCCAGGAGAGGCTACACCTTC.

V usage is TRBV5-6 and J usage is TRBJ1-5; TRBD1 might be the D (6 bases). The CDR3 is 13 residues long. Trimming removed 5 bases from V and 4 bases from J, with 10 bases in between. Germline V gene sequence: CDR1 SGHDT, CDR2 YYEEEE. CDR3 residues: CASSSGQNQPQHF. In nucleotides, the CDR3 is TGTGCCAGCAGTTCCGGACAGAATCAGCCCCAGCATTTT.

The rearrangement uses TRBV28 and TRBJ2-1; TRBD2 matches 9 bases. The length of the CDR3 is 15 residues. After removal of 5 bases from V and 8 bases from J, the junction contained 10 bases not matched to a gene. Germline V CDR1 and CDR2: MDHEN, SYDVKM. This CDR3 is CASSRGTSRDYEQFF. The CDR3 DNA is TGTGCCAGCAGTAGAGGGACTAGCCGTGACTATGAGCAGTTCTTC.

The CDR3 DNA follows: TGTGCCACCAGCAGGACTAGCGGGTCACCTGGGGCCAACGTCCTGACTTTC. Protein product: CATSRTSGSPGANVLTF. The chain couples TRBV15 to TRBJ2-6; 10 bases fit TRBD2. This CDR3 contains 17 residues. The V gene end was trimmed by 3 bases and the J gene end by 2 bases; junction bases not matched to a gene: 4. Germline V lookup: CDR1 LNHNV, CDR2 YYDKDF (reference sequence). The variable domain in full, with the rest retrieved from reference TRBV15 and TRBJ2-6, is DAMVIQNPRYQVTQFGKPVTLSCSQTLNHNVMYWYQQKSSQAPKLLFHYYDKDFNNEADTPDNFQSRRPNTSFCFLDIRSPGLGDTAMYLCATSRTSGSPGANVLTFGAGSRLTVL.